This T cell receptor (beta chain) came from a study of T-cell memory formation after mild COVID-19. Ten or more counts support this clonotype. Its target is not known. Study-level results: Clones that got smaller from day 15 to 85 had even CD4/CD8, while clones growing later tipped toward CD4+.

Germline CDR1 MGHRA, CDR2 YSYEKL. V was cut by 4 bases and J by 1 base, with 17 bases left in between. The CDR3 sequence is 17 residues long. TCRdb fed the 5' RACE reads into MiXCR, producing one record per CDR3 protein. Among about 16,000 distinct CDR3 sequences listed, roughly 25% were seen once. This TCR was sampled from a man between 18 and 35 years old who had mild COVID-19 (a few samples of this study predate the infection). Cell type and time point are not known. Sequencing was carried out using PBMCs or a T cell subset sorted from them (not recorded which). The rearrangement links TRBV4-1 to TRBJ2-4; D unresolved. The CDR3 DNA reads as TGCGCCAGCAGCCCTACTGGTGCCTTCGGGGCCAAAAACATTCAGTACTTC. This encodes CASSPTGAFGAKNIQYF.